The T cell receptor (beta chain) under discussion was sequenced for a study of blood T cell repertoires in COVID-19. Study details: Samples representing acute and convalescent COVID-19 were sourced from the United States, Italy and Spain.

Trimming took 5 bases from V and 5 from J; bases not matched to a gene: 10. Germline V gene sequence: CDR1 MNHEY, CDR2 SVGAGI. The CDR3 runs to 15 residues. Produced via immunoSEQ multiplex PCR; TCRdb's table is partial and in-frame only. The sample carries about 55,000 clones, 88% recorded once. The clonotype originates from a man aged 55 to 70 with active COVID-19. This chain connects TRBV6-5 to TRBJ2-5; 8 positions match TRBD1. Sequencing input: peripheral blood. CDR3 in DNA: TGTGCCAGCAGTAACCGCCCGACAGGGGCCGAGACCCAGTACTTC. Translating gives CASSNRPTGAETQYF.